This T cell receptor (beta chain) was sequenced in a study of somatic mutations in cytotoxic T cells in rheumatoid arthritis. Study-level information: Patient blood, approximately 32 ml in EDTA, was obtained immediately after diagnosis and prior to the start of any treatment.

This clone was seen once. CDR1 LGHNA and CDR2 YNFKEQ come from the germline V gene. After removal of 1 base from V and 4 bases from J, the junction contained 13 bases not matched to a gene. This CDR3 has 17 residues. Sequenced by immunoSEQ multiplex PCR; TCRdb stores in-frame clones only, minus some. The data contain some 7,400 clones, approximately 92% of them seen just once; the ten biggest clones take up approximately 24%. The specimen sequenced was CD8+ T cells sorted from blood. The V gene is TRBV4-2, the J gene TRBJ2-7, with 7 bases matching TRBD1. This receptor was taken from a woman aged 70 to 79 with rheumatoid arthritis. The CDR3 is CASSQAAIKDRAYEQYF. The CDR3 nucleotides are TGTGCCAGCAGCCAAGCCGCGATCAAAGACAGGGCGTACGAGCAGTACTTC.